This is a list of T cell receptor beta chains from one sample in a study of T cell responses to AZD1222 COVID-19 vaccine. Here immunoSEQ multiplex PCR was the method, and the copy in TCRdb shows in-frame clones only, minus some. The sample consists of roughly 140,000 clones, about 90% of them appearing once. The input for sequencing was peripheral blood, taken on day 0 of MenACWY control vaccination. Source of these receptors: an adult in good health. CDR3s include the opening cysteine and the closing phenylalanine or tryptophan.

V gene	CDR3 length	J gene	CDR3 protein
TRBV27	15	TRBJ1-1	CASSSRTGLNTEAFF
TRBV7-3	15	TRBJ1-5	CASSLAGAEGQPQHF
TRBV5-5	10	TRBJ1-2	CASGDTHEAF
TRBV10-3	11	TRBJ2-7	CAISLNGEQYF
TRBV19	15	TRBJ1-1	CASSFSGSVNTEAFF
TRBV4-1	16	TRBJ2-5	CASSQLLAGSQETQYF
TRBV15	15	TRBJ2-7	CATSTGGQISYEQYF
TRBV5-6	15	TRBJ1-1	CASSSPGNMNTEAFF
TRBV4-2	14	TRBJ1-2	CASSKMTGDNGYTF
TRBV18	14	TRBJ1-1	CASLPGREDTEAFF
TRBV2	17	TRBJ1-3	CASSPYRAGASGNTIYF
TRBV11-2	15	TRBJ1-3	CASSLIPRPGNTIYF
TRBV3-1/TRBV3-2	14	TRBJ2-5	CASSQGYWGETQYF
TRBV7-2	16	TRBJ2-7	CASSLVSSGRSYEQYF
TRBV29-1	12	TRBJ2-7	CSYRAGGYEQYF
TRBV27	14	TRBJ1-3	CASSPHGGENTIYF
TRBV19	14	TRBJ1-2	CASSSWGQGVGYTF
TRBV6-1	15	TRBJ1-6	CASSELDSYNSPLHF
TRBV7-3	16	TRBJ1-6	CASSLNSAASNSPLHF
TRBV5-4	16	TRBJ2-2	CASSSPQTVNTGELFF
TRBV11-1	12	TRBJ2-5	CASSSRWETQYF
TRBV19	17	TRBJ1-5	CASSIDRTQYSNQPQHF
TRBV2	14	TRBJ1-2	CASSTPGLAGGYTF